The T cell receptor beta chain described here comes from a study of OX40 agonist ivuxolimab in advanced cancers. Overall study: Patients received ivuxolimab, an intravenous treatment, every 2 weeks at 0.01 to 10 mg/kg. General study findings and limits: The CD4+ and CD8+ T cells in the blood had expanded clonally by week 6 at 0.1 to 3.0 mg/kg.

Autoimmune disease history or systemic immunosuppression led to patient exclusion. Sequenced by immunoSEQ multiplex PCR; TCRdb stores in-frame clones only, minus some. Among about 67,000 clones, around 93% were seen once, and the ten largest hold 0.31%. Germline lookup yields CDR1 MDHEN and CDR2 SYDVKM. The CDR3 extends over 12 amino acids. The V gene end was trimmed by 6 bases and the J gene end by 3 bases; junction bases not matched to a gene: 2. This clone was observed a few times. Its target is unknown. The material sequenced was CD4+ or CD8+ T cells sorted from blood, taken in a trial of the OX40 agonist ivuxolimab. The receptor was derived from an adult with an advanced solid tumor such as melanoma, head and neck, liver or kidney cancer. V and J are TRBV28 and TRBJ2-7; 7 bases fit TRBD1. CDR3 residues: CASSYRGYEQYF. The CDR3, as DNA: TGTGCCAGCAGCTACAGGGGCTACGAGCAGTACTTC. The variable domain in full, completed from reference TRBV28 and TRBJ2-7, reads DVKVTQSSRYLVKRTGEKVFLECVQDMDHENMFWYRQDPGLGLRLIYFSYDVKMKEKGDIPEGYSVSREKKERFSLILESASTNQTSMYLCASSYRGYEQYFGPGTRLTVT.